These T cell receptor beta chains were read from a single sample in a study of OX40 agonist ivuxolimab in advanced cancers. The method was immunoSEQ multiplex PCR; TCRdb's version includes in-frame clones alone and lacks a portion of them. The repertoire holds tens of thousands of clones, with 79% as singletons. The sequenced sample was CD4+ or CD8+ T cells sorted from blood, obtained in a trial of the OX40 agonist ivuxolimab. Receptors originate from an adult with an advanced solid tumor such as melanoma, head and neck, liver or kidney cancer. The CDR3 runs from the conserved cysteine through the conserved F or W. Size values are once, few and many counts, or a class for expanded clones, and some rows have none.

abundance: .; len: 12; v_gene: TRBV10-1; j_gene: TRBJ2-2; CDR3aa: CASSENTGELFF
abundance: .; len: 14; v_gene: TRBV10-3; j_gene: TRBJ1-5; CDR3aa: CAISDMEGQQPQHF
abundance: .; len: 14; v_gene: TRBV2; j_gene: TRBJ2-5; CDR3aa: CAGTLRGLIETQYF
abundance: .; len: 16; v_gene: TRBV9; j_gene: TRBJ2-3; CDR3aa: CASSSPMGQNTDTQYF
abundance: once; len: 15; v_gene: TRBV10-1; j_gene: TRBJ1-1; CDR3aa: CASSTPDSMNTEAFF
abundance: .; len: 14; v_gene: TRBV27; j_gene: TRBJ1-1; CDR3aa: CASSLQGAGTEAFF
abundance: .; len: 11; v_gene: TRBV6-1; j_gene: TRBJ1-2; CDR3aa: CASSQGFGYTF
abundance: few; len: 17; v_gene: TRBV7-8; j_gene: TRBJ1-3; CDR3aa: CASSLNWEGYSGNTIYF
abundance: .; len: 15; v_gene: TRBV6-5; j_gene: TRBJ1-5; CDR3aa: CASRPGTVSNQPQHF
abundance: .; len: 15; v_gene: TRBV5-4; j_gene: TRBJ2-1; CDR3aa: CASSPDQGSYNEQFF
abundance: .; len: 16; v_gene: TRBV7-2; j_gene: TRBJ1-3; CDR3aa: CASSSRTGHSGNTIYF
abundance: .; len: 14; v_gene: TRBV11-2; j_gene: TRBJ2-1; CDR3aa: CASSPPGFYNEQFF
abundance: .; len: 17; v_gene: TRBV27; j_gene: TRBJ2-6; CDR3aa: CASSSKTDASGANVLTF
abundance: few; len: 12; v_gene: TRBV27; j_gene: TRBJ1-5; CDR3aa: CASGTHNQPQHF
abundance: few; len: 14; v_gene: TRBV6-6; j_gene: TRBJ1-6; CDR3aa: CASRWDPDHSPLHF
abundance: medium-sized; len: 11; v_gene: TRBV27; j_gene: TRBJ1-1; CDR3aa: CASRDNTEAFF
abundance: .; len: 15; v_gene: TRBV15; j_gene: TRBJ2-4; CDR3aa: CATSRVGQGVNIQYF
abundance: few; len: 13; v_gene: TRBV19; j_gene: TRBJ1-1; CDR3aa: CASSIAGGVEAFF
abundance: .; len: 17; v_gene: TRBV5-1; j_gene: TRBJ2-1; CDR3aa: CASSWGLAGSSYNEQFF
abundance: .; len: 15; v_gene: TRBV7-8; j_gene: TRBJ2-1; CDR3aa: CASSPRQGSYNEQFF
abundance: .; len: 15; v_gene: TRBV19; j_gene: TRBJ2-3; CDR3aa: CASSIKEGSTDTQYF
abundance: medium-sized; len: 14; v_gene: TRBV18; j_gene: TRBJ2-5; CDR3aa: CASSPPRGGETQYF
abundance: .; len: 13; v_gene: TRBV4-3; j_gene: TRBJ1-5; CDR3aa: CASSRGGGQPQHF
abundance: .; len: 14; v_gene: TRBV5-6; j_gene: TRBJ1-2; CDR3aa: CASSLERANYGYTF
abundance: .; len: 12; v_gene: TRBV9; j_gene: TRBJ2-7; CDR3aa: CASSVLAGEQYF
abundance: .; len: 15; v_gene: TRBV28; j_gene: .; CDR3aa: CASSLSDRGLGEQYF
abundance: .; len: 14; v_gene: TRBV27; j_gene: TRBJ2-2; CDR3aa: CASSSGKHTGELFF
abundance: .; len: 15; v_gene: TRBV5-4; j_gene: TRBJ1-1; CDR3aa: CASRATGFMNTEAFF
abundance: .; len: 15; v_gene: TRBV5-1; j_gene: TRBJ2-1; CDR3aa: CASSLSGRGYNEQFF
abundance: few; len: 11; v_gene: TRBV20-1; j_gene: TRBJ2-7; CDR3aa: CSAPDGYEQYF
abundance: .; len: 14; v_gene: TRBV6-5; j_gene: TRBJ2-5; CDR3aa: CASSYKGWQETQYF
abundance: .; len: 15; v_gene: TRBV7-9; j_gene: TRBJ2-7; CDR3aa: CASSLGRTGSYEQYF
abundance: .; len: 13; v_gene: TRBV11-3; j_gene: TRBJ1-1; CDR3aa: CASSWTQNTEAFF
abundance: few; len: 14; v_gene: TRBV6-5; j_gene: TRBJ2-7; CDR3aa: CASSQGQGNYEQYF
abundance: .; len: 13; v_gene: TRBV30; j_gene: TRBJ2-3; CDR3aa: CAGISGSTDTQYF
abundance: .; len: 15; v_gene: TRBV9; j_gene: TRBJ1-1; CDR3aa: CASSQDGGLGTEAFF
abundance: .; len: 13; v_gene: TRBV28; j_gene: TRBJ1-4; CDR3aa: CASSLLVNEKLFF